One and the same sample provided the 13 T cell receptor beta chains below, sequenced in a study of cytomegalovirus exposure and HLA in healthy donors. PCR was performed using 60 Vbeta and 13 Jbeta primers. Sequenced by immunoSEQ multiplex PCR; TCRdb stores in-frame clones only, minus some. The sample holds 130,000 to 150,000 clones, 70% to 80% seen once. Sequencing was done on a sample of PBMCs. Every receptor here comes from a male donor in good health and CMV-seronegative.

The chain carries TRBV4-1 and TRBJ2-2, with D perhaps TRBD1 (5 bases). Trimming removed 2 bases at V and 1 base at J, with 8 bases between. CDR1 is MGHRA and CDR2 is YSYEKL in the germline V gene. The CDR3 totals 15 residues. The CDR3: CASSQQGQNTGELFF. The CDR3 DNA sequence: TGCGCCAGCAGCCAACAGGGTCAGAACACCGGGGAGCTGTTTTTT.

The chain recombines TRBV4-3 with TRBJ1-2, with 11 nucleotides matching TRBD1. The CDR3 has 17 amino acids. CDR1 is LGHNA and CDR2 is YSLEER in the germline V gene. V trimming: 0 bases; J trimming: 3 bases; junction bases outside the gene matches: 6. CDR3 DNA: TGCGCCAGCAGCCAAGAAAGGACAGGGGGCGCTTACTATGGCTACACCTTC. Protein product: CASSQERTGGAYYGYTF.

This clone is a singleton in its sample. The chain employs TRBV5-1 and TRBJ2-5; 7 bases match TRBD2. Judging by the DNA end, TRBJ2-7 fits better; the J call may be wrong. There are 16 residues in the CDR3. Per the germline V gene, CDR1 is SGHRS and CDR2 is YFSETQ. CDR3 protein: CASSLGGLLPYYEQYF. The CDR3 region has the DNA TGCGCCAGCAGCTTGGGGGGACTACTACCCTACTACGAGCAGTACTTC.

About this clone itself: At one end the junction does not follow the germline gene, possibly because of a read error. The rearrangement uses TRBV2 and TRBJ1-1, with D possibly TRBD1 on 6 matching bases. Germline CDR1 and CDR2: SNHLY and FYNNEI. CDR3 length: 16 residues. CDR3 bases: TGTGCCAGCAGCGAAGCCCGGGGGGGCTGGAACACTGAAGCTTTCTTT. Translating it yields CASSEARGGWNTEAFF.

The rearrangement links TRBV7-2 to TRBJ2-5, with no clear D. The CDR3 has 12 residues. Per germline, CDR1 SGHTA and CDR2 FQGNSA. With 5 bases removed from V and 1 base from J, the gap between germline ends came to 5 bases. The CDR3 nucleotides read TGTGCCAGCAGCGCGATCCAAGAGACCCAGTACTTC. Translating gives CASSAIQETQYF.

The CDR3, as DNA: TGTGCCATCAGCTCGACTAGCGGTTCCTACGAGCAGTACTTC. As protein: CAISSTSGSYEQYF. The V and J genes are TRBV10-3 and TRBJ2-7, with 9 bases fitting TRBD2. J gave up 1 base and V 6 bases, and 4 bases lay outside the gene matches. Germline V gene sequence: CDR1 ENHRY, CDR2 SYGVKD. This CDR3 comprises 14 residues.

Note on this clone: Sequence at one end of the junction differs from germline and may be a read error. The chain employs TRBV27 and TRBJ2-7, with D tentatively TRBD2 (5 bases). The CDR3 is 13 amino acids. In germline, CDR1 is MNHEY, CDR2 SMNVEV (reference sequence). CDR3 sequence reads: CASSVSPGSEQYF. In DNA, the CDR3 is TGTGCCAGCAGTGTATCGCCGGGGTCCGAGCAGTACTTC.

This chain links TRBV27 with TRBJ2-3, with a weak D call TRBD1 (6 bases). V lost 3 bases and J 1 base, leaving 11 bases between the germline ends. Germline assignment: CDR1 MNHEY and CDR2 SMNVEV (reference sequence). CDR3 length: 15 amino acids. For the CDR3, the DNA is TGTGCCAGCAGTTTTCTCGGACAGCGCACAGATACGCAGTATTTT. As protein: CASSFLGQRTDTQYF.

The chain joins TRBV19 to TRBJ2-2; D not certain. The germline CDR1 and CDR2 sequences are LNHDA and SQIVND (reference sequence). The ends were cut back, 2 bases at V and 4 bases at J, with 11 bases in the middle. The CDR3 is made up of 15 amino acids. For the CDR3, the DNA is TGTGCCAGTAGTATAATCTGGTCTAGCACCGGGGAGCTGTTTTTT. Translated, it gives CASSIIWSSTGELFF.

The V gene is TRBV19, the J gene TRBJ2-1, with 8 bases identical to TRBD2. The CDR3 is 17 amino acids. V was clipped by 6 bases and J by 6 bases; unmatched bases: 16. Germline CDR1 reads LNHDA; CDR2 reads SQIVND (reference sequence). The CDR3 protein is CASRLDTRGDLPNEQFF. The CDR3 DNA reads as TGTGCCAGTAGACTTGATACGCGGGGGGATCTTCCCAATGAGCAGTTCTTC.

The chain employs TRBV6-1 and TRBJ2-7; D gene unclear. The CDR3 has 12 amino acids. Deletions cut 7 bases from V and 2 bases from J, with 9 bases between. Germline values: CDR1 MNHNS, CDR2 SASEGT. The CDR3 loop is CASTQPPYEQYF. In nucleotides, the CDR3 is TGTGCCAGCACACAGCCACCCTACGAGCAGTACTTC.

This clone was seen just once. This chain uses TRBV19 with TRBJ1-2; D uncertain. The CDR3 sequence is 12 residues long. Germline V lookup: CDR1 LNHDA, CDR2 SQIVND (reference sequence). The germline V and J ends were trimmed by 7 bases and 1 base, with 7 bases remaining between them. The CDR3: CASTSYNYGYTF. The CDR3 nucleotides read TGTGCCAGTACGAGTTATAACTATGGCTACACCTTC.

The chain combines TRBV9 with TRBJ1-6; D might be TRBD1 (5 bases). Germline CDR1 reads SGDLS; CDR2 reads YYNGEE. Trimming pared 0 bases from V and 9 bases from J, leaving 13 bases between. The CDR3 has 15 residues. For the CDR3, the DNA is TGTGCCAGCAGCGTAGGGGGAGGGGACCTTTCACCCCTCCACTTT. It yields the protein CASSVGGGDLSPLHF.